This T cell receptor beta chain appears in the sequencing data of a study of human T cells and chemical hapten exposure. The CDR3 is made up of 15 amino acids. The trim removed 6 bases at V and 6 bases at J, leaving 6 bases unmatched. The germline V gene encodes CDR1 MNHNY and CDR2 SVGAGI (reference sequence). TCRdb re-analysed the RACE reads in MiXCR, keeping a single row per CDR3 protein. Among about 81,000 distinct CDR3 sequences, 10% were seen once, and the ten largest hold roughly 2.4%. The time point: patch test 2, 6 weeks after DPC sensitization. This sample's treatment: therapeutic diphenylcyclopropenone sensitization with weekly scalp DPC.

This sequence was found in a woman under 40 with alopecia areata. Some clones in this sample may be carry-over from other donors' samples. The specimen was whole blood, collected in connection with sensitization to the hapten diphenylcyclopropenone (DPC). The chain couples TRBV6-6 to TRBJ2-1; 12 bases align to TRBD2. This CDR3 reads CASSQTSGSLNEQFF. CDR3 bases: TGTGCCAGCAGCCAGACTAGCGGGAGCCTCAATGAGCAGTTCTTC.